Listed here are 23 T cell receptor beta chains from one sample, sequenced in a study of Ad26.COV2.S vaccination and SARS-CoV-2 variants. Noted treatment: 19 received Ad26.COV2.S at low or high dose, single or two shots; about 5 received placebo; per-sample allocation not given. Samples analyzed were those drawn on day 63 after the first vaccine or placebo injection. TCRdb's table, derived via immunoSEQ multiplex PCR, lists solely in-frame clones and lacks some. The sample shows 330,000 or so clones, 75% to 90% of them seen only once. The sequenced sample was peripheral blood, obtained in a trial of Ad26.COV2.S vaccine versus placebo. The receptors come from a person aged 18-60 years who received the Ad26.COV2.S COVID-19 vaccine or a placebo.

The chain employs TRBV2 and TRBJ2-1; possibly TRBD2 for D (5 bases). The CDR3 has 17 residues. CDR1 SNHLY and CDR2 FYNNEI come from the germline V gene. The V end lost 7 bases, the J end lost 8 bases, and 27 bases lay between the germline ends. This CDR3 is CASTTYPGVDNGDEQFF. The CDR3 DNA sequence: TGTGCCAGCACCACATATCCCGGGGTGGATAATGGCGATGAGCAGTTCTTC.

The chain joins TRBV27 to TRBJ1-2, with 12 bases that match TRBD1. CDR3 length: 15 amino acids. The J segment lost 8 bases and the V segment lost 6 bases, leaving 10 bases of the junction unmatched. The germline V gene has CDR1 MNHEY and CDR2 SMNVEV (reference sequence). CDR3 sequence: CASREGGQGAGGYTF. The CDR3 DNA reads as TGTGCCAGCAGGGAAGGGGGACAGGGGGCGGGCGGCTACACCTTC.

The chain carries TRBV3-1 (or the pseudogene TRBV3-2) and TRBJ2-1; perhaps TRBD2 as D (7 bases). Trimming took 1 base from V and 8 from J, leaving 15 bases between them. CDR1 LGHDT and CDR2 YNNKEL come from the germline V gene (reference sequence). The CDR3 runs to 15 residues. The CDR3 protein is CASSQGGGGGDEQFF. The CDR3, as DNA: TGTGCCAGCAGCCAAGGAGGGGGGGGCGGAGATGAGCAGTTCTTC.

The chain combines TRBV7-9 with TRBJ1-4; D gene unclear. The CDR3 runs 15 residues. V was clipped by 5 bases and J by 8 bases, with 18 bases between them. CDR1 is SEHNR and CDR2 is FQNEAQ in the germline V gene (reference sequence). The CDR3 sequence: CASSPTDSREEKLFF. The CDR3 DNA follows: TGTGCCAGCAGCCCCACAGATTCAAGGGAGGAAAAACTGTTTTTT.

V gene TRBV21-1 combines with J gene TRBJ2-3. TRBV21-1 is a known pseudogene. CDR3 length: 15 residues. CDR3 DNA: TGTGCCAGACCACAGCGGCAGGGTGGTCCAGATACGCAGTATTTT. The encoded protein is CARPQRQGGPDTQYF.

V and J are TRBV5-8 and TRBJ1-3; 7 positions agree with TRBD1. This CDR3 comprises 15 residues. The ends lost 0 bases at V and 4 bases at J; junction bases unmatched: 4. Germline V gene lookup returns CDR1 SGHTS and CDR2 YDEGEE. Here the CDR3 reads CASSLGDSQGNTIYF. CDR3 in DNA: TGTGCCAGCAGCTTGGGGGACAGTCAAGGAAACACCATATATTTT.

The CDR3: CAIWTPSDMTSTDTQYF. CDR3 DNA sequence: TGTGCCATTTGGACACCCTCCGATATGACTAGCACAGATACGCAGTATTTT. The chain joins TRBV24-1 to TRBJ2-3; D perhaps matches TRBD1 (5 bases). CDR3 length equals 17 residues. The germline gives CDR1 KGHDR, CDR2 SFDVKD. V gave up 11 bases and J gave up 0 bases, with 23 bases separating them.

The V call is TRBV7-3, the J call TRBJ2-2; 9 bases are shared with TRBD1. Trimming took 4 bases from V and 7 from J; bases not matched to a gene: 4. This CDR3 is 14 amino acids long. Germline loops: CDR1 SGHTA, CDR2 FQGTGA. The CDR3 loop is CASSSQGASGELFF. The CDR3 coding sequence is TGTGCCAGCAGCTCACAGGGGGCTAGCGGGGAGCTGTTTTTT.

The chain's CDR3 is CAWGADWETQYF. CDR3 bases: TGTGCCTGGGGGGCGGATTGGGAGACCCAGTACTTC. The rearrangement joins TRBV7-8 to TRBJ2-5; perhaps D is TRBD1 or TRBD2 (6 bases each). Germline V gene data show CDR1 as SGHVS and CDR2 as FQNEAQ. CDR3 length equals 12 residues. V was clipped by 11 bases and J by 5 bases, with 15 bases between them.

The chain couples TRBV5-4 to TRBJ1-2, with 7 bases fitting TRBD1. Losses at the gene ends were 2 bases for V and 0 bases for J; bases not matched to a gene: 4. The length of the CDR3 is 15 residues. Looked up from germline, CDR1 is SGHNT and CDR2 is YYREEE (reference sequence). In nucleotides, the CDR3 is TGTGCCAGCAGCTTAATCACAGGGGCTAACTATGGCTACACCTTC. It specifies CASSLITGANYGYTF. The full variable domain, completed using reference TRBV5-4 and TRBJ1-2, is ETGVTQSPTHLIKTRGQQVTLRCSSQSGHNTVSWYQQALGQGPQFIFQYYREEENGRGNFPPRFSGLQFPNYSSELNVNALELDDSALYLCASSLITGANYGYTFGSGTRLTVV.

The chain uses TRBV7-9 and TRBJ2-7; D is uncertain. The CDR3 totals 17 residues. The V end lost 6 bases, the J end lost 0 bases, and 21 bases lay between the germline ends. Germline V CDR1 and CDR2: SEHNR, FQNEAQ (reference sequence). The CDR3 bases are TGTGCCAGCAGTTCTTCCGGTGGGCGGATAACCTCCTACGAGCAGTACTTC. It specifies CASSSSGGRITSYEQYF.

The chain is built from TRBV7-2 and TRBJ1-2, with D unresolved. CDR3 length equals 13 residues. Trimming removed 5 bases from V and 5 bases from J, with 12 bases in between. The V gene's germline CDR1 is SGHTA and CDR2 FQGNSA. In DNA, the CDR3 is TGTGCCAGCAGCGCCGCCCCGGGGTATGGCTACACCTTC. It codes for CASSAAPGYGYTF.

The chain is built from TRBV6-2 or TRBV6-3 and TRBJ2-3; 10 bases line up with TRBD1. V trimming: 6 bases; J trimming: 5 bases; junction bases outside the gene matches: 8. Germline CDR1 is MNHEY and CDR2 is SVGEGT. There are 15 residues in the CDR3. For the CDR3, the DNA is TGTGCCAGCAGCCTCTTCGGACAGGGGGGAGATACGCAGTATTTT. Translating it yields CASSLFGQGGDTQYF.

This chain connects TRBV16 to TRBJ2-6, with 8 bases lining up with TRBD1. J was trimmed by 0 bases and V by 1 base; bases with no gene match: 5. Germline CDR1 reads KGHSY; CDR2 reads FQNENV. The length of the CDR3 is 18 residues. CDR3 sequence: CASSQYGTGSSGANVLTF. The CDR3 DNA reads TGTGCCAGCAGCCAATATGGGACAGGATCCTCTGGGGCCAACGTCCTGACTTTC.

This chain links TRBV19 with TRBJ2-2; 7 positions agree with TRBD1. J lost 9 bases, V lost 7 bases, and 14 bases had no gene match. The CDR3 is 15 amino acids. The germline CDR1 and CDR2 sequences are LNHDA and SQIVND (reference sequence). CDR3 residues: CASTKTGAGGWELFF. The CDR3 region has the DNA TGTGCCAGTACTAAAACCGGGGCAGGGGGTTGGGAGCTGTTTTTT.

V and J are TRBV29-1 and TRBJ2-3, with D tentatively TRBD1 or TRBD2 (5 bases each). Trimming stripped 4 bases from V and 0 bases from J, with 11 bases between. CDR3 size: 14 residues. From germline, CDR1 is SQVTM and CDR2 ANQGSEA. This chain's CDR3 is CSVAGGTSTDTQYF. CDR3 DNA: TGCAGCGTTGCGGGTGGGACCAGCACAGATACGCAGTATTTT.

Of note for this clone: One end of the junction fails to match germline, which may point to a read error. The chain carries TRBV28 and TRBJ1-2, with 7 bases identical to TRBD1. This CDR3 is 12 amino acids long. Germline CDR1 reads MDHEN; CDR2 reads SYDVKM. This CDR3 reads CASSTPFRDRVF. CDR3 sequence (DNA): TGTGCCAGCAGCACACCGTTCCGGGACAGAGTATTC.

The rearrangement links TRBV6-5 to TRBJ1-5; 7 bases map to TRBD1. CDR1 and CDR2 (germline): MNHEY, SVGAGI. The CDR3 has 15 amino acids. V was clipped by 6 bases and J by 0 bases; unmatched bases: 5. The CDR3 is CASSGQALSNQPQHF. DNA of the CDR3: TGTGCCAGCAGCGGACAGGCCCTTAGCAATCAGCCCCAGCATTTT.

The chain links TRBV7-9 to TRBJ2-1, with TRBD2 identical over 7 bases. Trimming took 4 bases from V and 2 from J; bases not matched to a gene: 2. This CDR3 is built from 14 residues. Germline CDR1 reads SEHNR; CDR2 reads FQNEAQ (reference sequence). DNA for the CDR3: TGTGCCAGCAGCTCCGGACTAGCCTACAATGAGCAGTTCTTC. It yields the protein CASSSGLAYNEQFF.

V usage is TRBV6-5 and J usage is TRBJ2-3; unclear D gene. Germline V lookup: CDR1 MNHEY, CDR2 SVGAGI. This CDR3 is built from 12 residues. V gave up 2 bases and J gave up 5 bases, with 5 bases separating them. The CDR3: CASSYAGDTQYF. As DNA, the CDR3 is TGTGCCAGCAGTTACGCAGGAGATACGCAGTATTTT.

On this clone itself: A much bigger clone sits one base away, suggesting this may be a read error. The same CDR3 also results from other DNA sequences found in this sample. This chain uses TRBV12-3 or TRBV12-4 with TRBJ1-4, with D unresolved. The V end lost 3 bases, the J end lost 4 bases, and 0 bases lay between the germline ends. There are 11 residues in the CDR3. CDR3 DNA sequence: TGTGCCAGCAGTTTTAATGAAAAACTGTTTTTT. It specifies CASSFNEKLFF.

This chain uses TRBV11-3 with TRBJ2-7; D may match TRBD1 or TRBD2 (5 bases each). V shed 5 bases and J shed 3 bases, with 14 bases lying between them. The CDR3 spans 14 residues. Germline CDR1 reads SGHNT; CDR2 reads YENEEA. The CDR3 DNA reads TGTGCCAGCAGCGTAAGAGGGGTAGACTACGAGCAGTACGTC. Protein product: CASSVRGVDYEQYV.

This clone was counted a single time. The J gene is TRBJ1-1, the V gene TRBV7-2; no clear D. This CDR3 comprises 15 residues. The ends were cut back, 4 bases at V and 2 bases at J, with 14 bases in the middle. Germline CDR1 is SGHTA and CDR2 is FQGNSA. Here the CDR3 reads CASSSQPGSNTEAFF. The CDR3 DNA reads as TGTGCCAGCAGCTCCCAGCCGGGGAGCAACACTGAAGCTTTCTTT.